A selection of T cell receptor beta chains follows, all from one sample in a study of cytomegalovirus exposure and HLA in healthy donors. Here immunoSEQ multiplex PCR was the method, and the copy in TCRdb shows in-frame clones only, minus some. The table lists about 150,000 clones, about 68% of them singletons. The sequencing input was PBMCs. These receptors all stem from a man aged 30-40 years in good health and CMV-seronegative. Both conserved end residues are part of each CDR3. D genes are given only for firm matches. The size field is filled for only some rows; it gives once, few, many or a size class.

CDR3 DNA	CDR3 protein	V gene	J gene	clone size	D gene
TGTGCCAGCAGCTTGAACAGGGGAGCCTACACCTTC	CASSLNRGAYTF	TRBV7-2	TRBJ1-2	NA	TRBD1
TGTGCCAGCAGCAACCCGGGACACCCCCAGGGGGAGGAGACCCAGTACTTC	CASSNPGHPQGEETQYF	TRBV7-8	TRBJ2-5	NA	TRBD1
TGTGCCAGCTCACTGGGACAACGGAGCACAGATACGCAGTATTTT	CASSLGQRSTDTQYF	TRBV18	TRBJ2-3	few	NA
TGTGCCAGCAGCTCCGGACAGGGCCATCAGCCCCAGCATTTT	CASSSGQGHQPQHF	TRBV7-2	TRBJ1-5	NA	TRBD1
TGTGCCAGCAGCTTGACTAGCGGGAACTACTACGAGCAGTACTTC	CASSLTSGNYYEQYF	TRBV7-8	TRBJ2-7	NA	TRBD2
TGCGCCAGCTTGGCAGAGGATGGCACAGATACGCAGTATTTT	CASLAEDGTDTQYF	TRBV10-2	TRBJ2-3	NA	NA
TGTGCCACCAGCAGAGAAGGAGCGGTGGGACAAAGGGGCTACACCTTC	CATSREGAVGQRGYTF	TRBV15	TRBJ1-2	NA	NA
TGTGCCAGCAGCGTAGGAGGAGGACCCCACGAGCAGTACTTC	CASSVGGGPHEQYF	TRBV9	TRBJ2-7	few	NA
TGTGCCAGCAGTTACGCGGACAGGGAAAATTCACCCCTCCACTTT	CASSYADRENSPLHF	TRBV6-5	TRBJ1-6	NA	TRBD1
TGTGCCAGCAGCGCCGAGGGAGAGCAGTACTTC	CASSAEGEQYF	TRBV7-9	TRBJ2-5	NA	NA
TGTGCCAGTAGTATCCATGGGACTTCTGGGGCCAACGTCCTGACTTTC	CASSIHGTSGANVLTF	TRBV19	TRBJ2-6	NA	NA
TGTGCCAGCAGTTACTCGGCACCTGGGGCGGACACTGAAGCTTTCTTT	CASSYSAPGADTEAFF	TRBV6-5	TRBJ1-1	NA	NA
TGTGCCAGCAGCTTGTCCGGGAACAGTGAAAAACTGTTTTTT	CASSLSGNSEKLFF	TRBV5-4	TRBJ1-4	NA	NA
TGTGCCAGCAGTTCGGGACAGGGGGCGTACGAGCAGTACTTC	CASSSGQGAYEQYF	TRBV27	TRBJ2-7	NA	TRBD1
TGTGCCAGCAGCCAAAGACAGGGGACGAACACCGGGGAGCTGTTTTTT	CASSQRQGTNTGELFF	TRBV7-3	TRBJ2-2	NA	TRBD1
TGTGCCAGCACCCAGCCCAGCGGGGGGCCCAATGAGCAGTTCTTC	CASTQPSGGPNEQFF	TRBV7-6	TRBJ2-1	NA	TRBD2
TGTGCCAGCAGTTACACGGAGGGGAGCTCCTACGAGCAGTACTTC	CASSYTEGSSYEQYF	TRBV6-6	TRBJ2-7	NA	NA
TGTGCCTGGAGTCCCGGGACAGAGAATGAAAAACTGTTTTTT	CAWSPGTENEKLFF	TRBV30	TRBJ1-4	NA	TRBD1
TGTGCCAGCACAGACGAATCAAGACAGCTCTATGGCTACACCTTC	CASTDESRQLYGYTF	TRBV28	TRBJ1-2	few	NA
TGCGCCAGCATGCAGGGAATGGGGAGGACTGAAGCTTTCTTT	CASMQGMGRTEAFF	TRBV10-1	TRBJ1-1	NA	NA
TGCGCCAGCAGCCCGGGGACTGAGGGAATCCTCCAGCCCCAGCATTTT	CASSPGTEGILQPQHF	TRBV5-1	TRBJ1-5	NA	NA
TGTGCCAGCAGCCTGGGGGGGGGCGAGGAGCAGTACTTC	CASSLGGGEEQYF	TRBV28	TRBJ2-7	NA	NA
TGTGCCAGGGGCGGGACTAGCTCGACCGATACGCAGTATTTT	CARGGTSSTDTQYF	TRBV13	TRBJ2-3	NA	TRBD2
TGTGCCAGCAGCGTAGGTGTAGCGGGGGGTTGGGAGACCCAGTACTTC	CASSVGVAGGWETQYF	TRBV9	TRBJ2-5	few	TRBD2
TGTGCCAGCAGCTTGGATCAGGGCCTTTACTCTGGGGCCAACGTCCTGACTTTC	CASSLDQGLYSGANVLTF	TRBV5-8	TRBJ2-6	NA	NA
TGTGCCAGCAACCTTCTAGAGAACACCGGGGAGCTGTTTTTT	CASNLLENTGELFF	TRBV7-9	TRBJ2-2	NA	NA
TGTGCCAGCCCGGGGACAGGGGGACAGCCCCAGCATTTT	CASPGTGGQPQHF	TRBV5-8	TRBJ1-5	NA	TRBD1
TGTGCCAGCAGCTTAAGGGGGGAGGATAGGGCTTTCTTT	CASSLRGEDRAFF	TRBV7-3	TRBJ1-1	NA	NA
TGTGCCAGCAGTGGGGGACAGGGGAATGAAAAACTGTTTTTT	CASSGGQGNEKLFF	TRBV28	TRBJ1-4	NA	TRBD1
TGTGCCAGCAGCTTAGTCCCTAGCGGGCACGAGCAGTACTTC	CASSLVPSGHEQYF	TRBV7-2	TRBJ2-7	NA	TRBD2
TGTGCCAGCAGGGTTAATTTAGCGGGAAGCTCCTACGAGCAGTACTTC	CASRVNLAGSSYEQYF	TRBV21-1	TRBJ2-7	NA	NA
TGTGCCAGCAGTACCAGCTCCTACGAGCAGTACTTC	CASSTSSYEQYF	TRBV27	TRBJ2-7	medium-sized	NA
TGTGCCAGCAGCCCAAACTCGAACACCGGGGAGCTGTTTTTT	CASSPNSNTGELFF	TRBV9	TRBJ2-2	NA	NA
TGTGCCAGCAGTTACTCTGGGCGCCGGTCTCAGAATGGCTACACCTTC	CASSYSGRRSQNGYTF	TRBV6-6	TRBJ1-2	NA	NA
TGTGCCAGCAGGACTAGCGGTCCGAACACCGGGGAGCTGTTTTTT	CASRTSGPNTGELFF	TRBV5-4	TRBJ2-2	few	TRBD2
TGTGCCAGCAGCCTTCAGGGTGGGCCCCAGTACGAGCAGTACTTC	CASSLQGGPQYEQYF	TRBV11-2	TRBJ2-7	NA	NA
TGTGCCAGCAGGGGGGGGACGTTCTCCTACGAGCAGTACTTC	CASRGGTFSYEQYF	TRBV28	TRBJ2-7	NA	TRBD2
TGTGCCAGCAGCCGGGTGGGCCAAAACATTCAGTACTTC	CASSRVGQNIQYF	TRBV14	TRBJ2-4	NA	NA
TGTGCCACCAGCTACCCCGGGGGGTCCCAAGAGACCCAGTACTTC	CATSYPGGSQETQYF	TRBV15	TRBJ2-5	NA	TRBD2
TGCAGCGTCAGAGGCGTGGGCACTGAAGCTTTCTTT	CSVRGVGTEAFF	TRBV29-1	TRBJ1-1	NA	NA
TGTGCCAGCAGCTTGGATCGGGGTTTATCCTACGAGCAGTACTTC	CASSLDRGLSYEQYF	TRBV5-4	TRBJ2-7	NA	NA
TGTGCCAGTAGTATAGACGGAGCGGGGGCCAGCACAGATACGCAGTATTTT	CASSIDGAGASTDTQYF	TRBV19	TRBJ2-3	few	TRBD2
TGTGCCAGCTCACCACCGGGACAGGGAGGTAATCAGCCCCAGCATTTT	CASSPPGQGGNQPQHF	TRBV18	TRBJ1-5	NA	TRBD1
TGCAGCGCTAAAGAGGCTTCTGAAGCTTTCTTT	CSAKEASEAFF	TRBV29-1	TRBJ1-1	once	NA
TGCGCCAGCAGCTTGGAAGGGGCCGAGCAGTACTTC	CASSLEGAEQYF	TRBV5-1	TRBJ2-7	once	NA
TGTGCCATCTCCATCCGGGACAGTGGCACAGATACGCAGTATTTT	CAISIRDSGTDTQYF	TRBV10-3	TRBJ2-3	NA	TRBD1
TGTGCCAGCAGCTACGGGGACAGTGAAGCTTTCTTT	CASSYGDSEAFF	TRBV6-6	TRBJ1-1	NA	TRBD1
TGTGCCAGCTCACCAGGACAGGGGGCGGTTGAGCAGTACTTC	CASSPGQGAVEQYF	TRBV18	TRBJ2-7	NA	TRBD1
TGTGCCAGCTCACCATCCTTCTCGAGGGAGACCCAGTACTTC	CASSPSFSRETQYF	TRBV18	TRBJ2-5	NA	NA
TGTGCCAGCAGCCCCCGAACGGGGGGAATCGGGGAGCTGTTTTTT	CASSPRTGGIGELFF	TRBV7-8	TRBJ2-2	NA	TRBD2
TGTGCCTGGAGTGCAGGGACAGGCGAGCAGTACTTC	CAWSAGTGEQYF	TRBV30	TRBJ2-7	NA	TRBD1
TGTGCCAGCAGCGTAGGAGGAAGCACAGATACGCAGTATTTT	CASSVGGSTDTQYF	TRBV9	TRBJ2-3	NA	NA
TGTGCCAGTAGTGGGGCTAGCGGGGGGGCCGGAGAGCAGTTCTTC	CASSGASGGAGEQFF	TRBV19	TRBJ2-1	NA	TRBD2
TGCGCCAGCAGCCAAAGGTCAGGGGCCATCACAGATACGCAGTATTTT	CASSQRSGAITDTQYF	TRBV4-1	TRBJ2-3	NA	NA
TGCGCCAGCAGCCCGATAGGCAGGGAGGGCACCGGGGAGCTGTTTTTT	CASSPIGREGTGELFF	TRBV5-1	TRBJ2-2	NA	TRBD2
TGTGCCAGCCGACAGGGGGAAAGCTACGAGCAGTACTTC	CASRQGESYEQYF	TRBV2	TRBJ2-7	few	TRBD1
TGTGCCAGCGGAAGGGACAGGGGATACGAGCAGTACTTC	CASGRDRGYEQYF	TRBV6-1	TRBJ2-7	NA	TRBD1
TGTGCCAGCAGTTTCAAGGGAGGTCTCCTGTCGCCCCTCCACTTT	CASSFKGGLLSPLHF	TRBV27	TRBJ1-6	NA	NA